This entry describes one TCR beta chain. The antigen it binds to is not known. Within one base of it there is no much larger clone, and no base qualities were kept. Every donor in the study was a healthy Caucasian. Three pairs of female monozygotic twins, all aged roughly 18 to 29 years, were included in the twin cohort. CD4+ and CD8+ T cell populations were isolated with positive isolation kits from Invitrogen. These data are taken from a study of identical twins (TCRdb year 2016). In the study overall: To test whether fetal clonotypes persist, this study deep-sequenced TCR alpha and beta repertoires from monozygotic twins, from unrelated adults of various ages, and from cord blood. To rule out contamination, replicate twin experiments were performed at different times with different library preparation protocols.

Overall study results and their limits: Compared with coincidental sharing between unrelated individuals, out-of-frame TCR alpha sequences shared between twins showed an excess of sequences with low generation probability. Excess twin sharing in beta out-of-frame sequences was weaker because fewer shared sequences lowered the signal-to-noise ratio. Abundant cord blood beta clonotypes carried fewer insertions; young adult naive repertoires showed a weaker similar trend, while memory repertoires showed none. Zero-insertion analyses could be partly confounded by invariant T cells such as MAIT and iNKT, though diverse VJ usage argued against such confounding for most clonotypes. In monozygotic twins, out-of-frame TCR alpha sharing was systematically underestimated by recombination models, although the models agreed with sharing between unrelated individuals. Conclusions relied on cross-sectional statistical analysis, since the same donors could not be followed over many years.

Receptors were amplified or captured by 5' RACE. Sequencing relied on an Illumina HiSeq 2000. Template switching added a universal primer binding site, and the final cDNA carried a unique molecular identifier that allowed TCR cDNA molecules to be counted accurately. Specific primers in the conserved constant-segment region were used to synthesize first-strand cDNA for TCR alpha and beta chains. Each cDNA library was double barcoded, with a SMART-Mk sample barcode plus Illumina barcodes, to control for contamination. TruSeq adapter sequences along with Illumina sample barcodes were introduced in two successive PCR steps. The Illumina HiSeq platform was used with custom primers to sequence TCR alpha and beta cDNA libraries. As for how the authors treated the data: MiGEC processed the raw reads to extract unique molecular identifiers, while MiXCR was used to determine the CDR3 positions. For each individual, recombination models were inferred using an EM algorithm with the repgenHMM and IGoR tools. The analysis of shared clonotypes was done with the tcR package in R, with sharing normalized by the product of cloneset sizes. Out-of-frame nonproductive sequences were analyzed to study raw recombination free of thymic and clonal selection effects. TCRdb handled the public reads itself, with Q25 trimming in fastp and clone calling in MiXCR, and kept productive beta chains. Duplicate CDR3 protein sequences are folded into a single record with the most common DNA and genes. The V and J calls were determined by TCRdb, not by the authors. Here the sample has about 460,000 distinct CDR3 sequences; 11% to 15% occur a single time. Roughly 0.56% of the sample is taken by the ten largest.

From cysteine to phenylalanine, the CDR3 is 14 amino acids long. Only the CDR3 DNA stays, 42 bases, in frame from base 1. V ends up 0 bases short and J 10 bases short, with an unmatched junction base count of 7. For CDR1 and CDR2, the germline V gene lists ENHRY and SYGVKD. These same data were also listed under a study on yellow fever vaccine responses in identical twins. In that second paper, the authors write: According to the authors, the vaccine-induced T cell response in identical twins seemed to be partly convergent and partly specific to each individual. The study precisely tracked vaccine-responding T cell clones in identical twins.

Material for sequencing was CD4+ T cells sorted from blood. The clonotype was recovered from a woman younger than 35 in good health. The receptor chain draws on TRBV10-3 and TRBJ2-7, and TRBD2 matches 9 of the central bases. The DNA sequence reads TGTGCCATCAGTGAGTCGGGGAGCGGGAGGTCTCAGTACTTC. Its protein reads: CAISESGSGRSQYF.